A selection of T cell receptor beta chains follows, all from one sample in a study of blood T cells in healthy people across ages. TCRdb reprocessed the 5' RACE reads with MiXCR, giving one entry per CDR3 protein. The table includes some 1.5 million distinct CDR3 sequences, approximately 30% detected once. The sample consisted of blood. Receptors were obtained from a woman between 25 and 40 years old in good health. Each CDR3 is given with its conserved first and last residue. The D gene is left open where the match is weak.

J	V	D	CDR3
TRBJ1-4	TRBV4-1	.	CASSPTGRVFEKLFF
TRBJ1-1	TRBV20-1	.	CSARDPLSEEAFF
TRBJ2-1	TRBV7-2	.	CASSPLFEQFF
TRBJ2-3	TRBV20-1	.	CSGWSTDTQYF
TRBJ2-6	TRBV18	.	CASSPIPSPGANVLTF
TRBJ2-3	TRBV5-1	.	CASSLGGTHGADTQYF
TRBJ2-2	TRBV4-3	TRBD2	CASSPGLAEKNTGELFF
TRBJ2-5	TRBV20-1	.	CSASRRGGTQYF
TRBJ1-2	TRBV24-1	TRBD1	CATSDRTGNGYTF
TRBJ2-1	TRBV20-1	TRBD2	CSAERTSGISYNEQFF
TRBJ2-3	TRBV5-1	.	CASMLTGILTDTQYF
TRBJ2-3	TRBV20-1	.	CSASQGSADTQYF
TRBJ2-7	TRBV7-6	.	CASSRTLSDEQYF
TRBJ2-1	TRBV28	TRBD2	CASSGLAGGLEEQFF
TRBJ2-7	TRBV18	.	CASSPEGRQSYEQYF
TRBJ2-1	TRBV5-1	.	CASSSQWVNEQFF
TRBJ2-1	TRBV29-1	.	CSVGRWGRSSYNEQFF
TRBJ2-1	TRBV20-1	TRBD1	CSASMIQGYNEQFF
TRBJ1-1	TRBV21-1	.	CASSNRQGAGTEAFF
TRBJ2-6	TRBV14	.	CASSQRLGANVLTF
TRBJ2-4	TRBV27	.	CASSYGGREQYF
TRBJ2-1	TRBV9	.	CASSPRAGPRPGAEGEQFF
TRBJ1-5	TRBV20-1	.	CSARDRVAHNQPQHF
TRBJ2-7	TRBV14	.	CASSQDEIGGHPYEQYF
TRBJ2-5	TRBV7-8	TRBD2	CASSSGRGVQETQYF
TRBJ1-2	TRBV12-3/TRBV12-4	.	CASSGATLYGNYGYTF
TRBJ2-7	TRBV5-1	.	CASSHDGSGTYEQYF
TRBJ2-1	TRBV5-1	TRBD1	CASRGAYGTGDNEQFF
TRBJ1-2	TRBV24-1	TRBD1	CATQGGYRGFDAYGYTF
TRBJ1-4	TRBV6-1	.	CASSENGGNAYEKLFF
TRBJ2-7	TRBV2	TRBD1	CASSERTGGNEQYF
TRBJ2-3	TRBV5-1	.	CAISLGTDTQYF
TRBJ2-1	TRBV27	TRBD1	CAARPGTGSHNEQFF
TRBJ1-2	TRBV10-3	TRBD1	CAISESPGGESYTF
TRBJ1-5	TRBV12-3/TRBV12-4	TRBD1	CASSFKRGQTNQPQHF
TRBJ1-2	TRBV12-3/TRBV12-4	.	CASSPSGLTGYTF
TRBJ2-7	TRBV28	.	CASHTGLASYDQYF
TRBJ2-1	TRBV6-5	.	CASSYGGINEQFF
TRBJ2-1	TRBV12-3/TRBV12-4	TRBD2	CARAGLAVYNEQFF
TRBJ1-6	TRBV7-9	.	CASSLERGWSPLHF